These 2 T cell receptor beta chains came from one sample sequenced in a study of T cell changes during pregnancy in multiple sclerosis. Data came from immunoSEQ multiplex PCR; TCRdb stores just in-frame clones and leaves some out. The sample holds over 90,000 clones, 85% to 95% seen once. The specimen comprised peripheral blood, sampled after pregnancy. These receptors were taken from a female donor with multiple sclerosis, enrolled in a pregnancy study.

CDR3 DNA: TGTGCCAGCAGCTTGGGAGAGAACTATGGCTACACCTTC. Translating it yields CASSLGENYGYTF. This chain links TRBV7-9 with TRBJ1-2, with D hard to call. CDR1 is SEHNR, CDR2 FQNEAQ, per germline (reference sequence). V was cut by 3 bases and J by 2 bases, with 7 bases left in between. This CDR3 region has 13 residues.

The rearrangement uses TRBV4-3 and TRBJ1-2; D possibly corresponds to TRBD1 (6 bases). CDR1 and CDR2 from the germline V gene are LGHNA and YSLEER. CDR3 size: 15 residues. Trimming pared 1 base from V and 5 bases from J, leaving 14 bases between. This chain's CDR3 is CASSQVTGILYGYTF. The CDR3 nucleotides read TGCGCCAGCAGCCAAGTAACAGGGATTCTATATGGCTACACCTTC.